These T cell receptor beta chains were read from a single sample in a study of regulatory T cells in long-lasting Graves disease. One entry per CDR3 protein, called by TCRdb with MiXCR from the multiplex PCR reads. In the table there are around 250,000 distinct CDR3 sequences, roughly a fifth of which are singletons. The sequenced sample was peripheral blood mononuclear cells (PBMCs), obtained at new diagnosis, from a patient treated with antithyroid drugs. The receptors here all came from a female donor with Graves disease. Each CDR3 is given with its conserved first and last residue. D genes are given only for firm matches. Not every row has a clone size; where given, it reads once, few, many or a size class.

V: TRBV7-6
D: .
J: TRBJ2-3
size: .
DNA: TGTGCCAGCAGCTTAGGGGGGTGGGATACGCAGTATTTT
CDR3: CASSLGGWDTQYF

V: TRBV7-9
D: TRBD1
J: TRBJ1-1
size: many
DNA: TGTGCCAGCAGTTTGAACAACAGGGGGCGGACTGAAGCTTTCTTT
CDR3: CASSLNNRGRTEAFF

V: TRBV11-1
D: .
J: TRBJ1-2
size: .
DNA: TGTGCCAGCAGCTTAGATGGGGGGAACTATGGCTACACCTTC
CDR3: CASSLDGGNYGYTF

V: TRBV18
D: .
J: TRBJ2-3
size: few
DNA: TGTGCCAGCTCACCACTTATGAGAGATACGCAGTATTTT
CDR3: CASSPLMRDTQYF

V: TRBV5-6
D: .
J: TRBJ1-5
size: many
DNA: TGTGCCAGCTCATTCTCCAAAGAGCCCCAGCATTTT
CDR3: CASSFSKEPQHF

V: TRBV5-1
D: .
J: TRBJ2-5
size: many
DNA: TGCGCCAGCAGCCCAACCAACGGTGGAACCGAAGAGACCCAGTACTTC
CDR3: CASSPTNGGTEETQYF

V: TRBV15
D: TRBD1
J: TRBJ2-7
size: many
DNA: TGTGCCACCAGCAGAGGACTGGGCAGGGGGCTCGACGAGCAGTACTTC
CDR3: CATSRGLGRGLDEQYF

V: TRBV20-1
D: TRBD2
J: TRBJ2-1
size: many
DNA: TGCAGTGCGGCGGGAGAAGGCAATGAGCAGTTCTTC
CDR3: CSAAGEGNEQFF

V: TRBV7-9
D: TRBD1
J: TRBJ2-5
size: many
DNA: TGTGCCAGCAGATACAGGGGATTGGAGACCCAGTACTTC
CDR3: CASRYRGLETQYF

V: TRBV29-1
D: .
J: TRBJ2-3
size: many
DNA: TGCAGCGTTGAAGATCGACAGGTTAGCACAGATACGCAGTATTTT
CDR3: CSVEDRQVSTDTQYF

V: TRBV4-3
D: .
J: TRBJ1-5
size: many
DNA: TGCGCCAGCAGCCAAGAAAGGAGCAATCAGCCCCAGCATTTT
CDR3: CASSQERSNQPQHF

V: TRBV20-1
D: TRBD2
J: TRBJ2-5
size: many
DNA: TGCAGTGCCAAGCGGGAGCGGGGGGGAGGAAAGACCCAGTACTTC
CDR3: CSAKRERGGGKTQYF

V: TRBV12-3/TRBV12-4
D: .
J: TRBJ2-1
size: many
DNA: TGTGCCAGCAGTTTTCAGGGTTACGAGCAGTTCTTC
CDR3: CASSFQGYEQFF

V: TRBV27
D: .
J: TRBJ2-5
size: many
DNA: TGTGCCAGCAGTTTCCGCAGGGTCAGGGAAGAGACCCAGTACTTC
CDR3: CASSFRRVREETQYF

V: TRBV5-6
D: .
J: TRBJ2-3
size: .
DNA: TGTGCCAGCAGCTTGTATGGAGGCTCCCGTAGCACAGATACGCAGTATTTT
CDR3: CASSLYGGSRSTDTQYF

V: TRBV24-1
D: TRBD1
J: TRBJ1-6
size: .
DNA: TGTGCCACCAGTGATTCCGGGACAGGGGTCAAAGGTCCCCTCCACTTT
CDR3: CATSDSGTGVKGPLHF

V: TRBV6-1
D: .
J: TRBJ2-5
size: many
DNA: TGTGCCAGCAGTCCCGACAGTGACGAGACCCAGTACTTC
CDR3: CASSPDSDETQYF

V: TRBV20-1
D: .
J: TRBJ2-7
size: many
DNA: TGCAGTGCTAGAACACAGGGCTGGAGCTCCTACGAGCAGTACTTC
CDR3: CSARTQGWSSYEQYF

V: TRBV9
D: TRBD1
J: TRBJ1-2
size: .
DNA: TGTGCCTGCAGCGACCCTGACAGGGTTCTGATCTATGGCTACACCTTC
CDR3: CACSDPDRVLIYGYTF

V: TRBV29-1
D: .
J: TRBJ2-7
size: medium-sized
DNA: TGCAGCGTTGTAGGGAGGCAGGACGAGCAGTACTTC
CDR3: CSVVGRQDEQYF

V: TRBV19
D: TRBD2
J: TRBJ2-1
size: .
DNA: TGTGCCAGTAGTCCTCCGGGGGGAACCTACAATGAGCAGTTCTTC
CDR3: CASSPPGGTYNEQFF

V: TRBV3-1
D: TRBD1
J: TRBJ1-4
size: many
DNA: TGTGCCAGCAGCCCAGCGGACAGGGGAGGTGAAAAACTGTTTTTT
CDR3: CASSPADRGGEKLFF

V: TRBV3-2
D: .
J: TRBJ2-7
size: many
DNA: TGTGCCAGCAGCCAAGATCTTGGGCTAGGGGGCTACGAGCAGTACTTC
CDR3: CASSQDLGLGGYEQYF

V: TRBV5-6
D: .
J: TRBJ1-1
size: many
DNA: TGTGCCAGCAGCCGTAGGGTGGCACGGGACACTGAAGCTTTCTTT
CDR3: CASSRRVARDTEAFF

V: TRBV28
D: .
J: TRBJ2-3
size: many
DNA: TGTGCCAGCAGTTTCCCCAATCGGGGTACAGATACGCAGTATTTT
CDR3: CASSFPNRGTDTQYF

V: TRBV3-1
D: TRBD2
J: TRBJ2-1
size: many
DNA: TGTGCCAGCAGCCAAGGAAGGGAGGGCGGGTTCTTC
CDR3: CASSQGREGGFF

V: TRBV2
D: TRBD1
J: TRBJ2-5
size: .
DNA: TGTGCCAGCAGCCTTTGGGGACAGGGGGCCGAGACCCAGTACTTC
CDR3: CASSLWGQGAETQYF

V: TRBV6-2/TRBV6-3
D: TRBD2
J: TRBJ2-3
size: many
DNA: TGTGCCAGCACCCTCCGGGGGGGGACAGATACGCAGTATTTT
CDR3: CASTLRGGTDTQYF

V: TRBV5-6
D: TRBD1
J: TRBJ2-7
size: .
DNA: TGTGCCAGCAGCTTGACGGGACAGGAAAGCTCCTACGAGCAGTACTTC
CDR3: CASSLTGQESSYEQYF

V: TRBV4-1
D: TRBD1
J: TRBJ1-2
size: many
DNA: TGCGCCAGCAGCCAAGAGGCACAGGGGGCTGTTGGCTACACCTTC
CDR3: CASSQEAQGAVGYTF

V: TRBV6-2/TRBV6-3
D: .
J: TRBJ2-5
size: .
DNA: TGTGCCAGCAGTTATTGCGGGAAGAAAGAGACCCAGTACTTC
CDR3: CASSYCGKKETQYF